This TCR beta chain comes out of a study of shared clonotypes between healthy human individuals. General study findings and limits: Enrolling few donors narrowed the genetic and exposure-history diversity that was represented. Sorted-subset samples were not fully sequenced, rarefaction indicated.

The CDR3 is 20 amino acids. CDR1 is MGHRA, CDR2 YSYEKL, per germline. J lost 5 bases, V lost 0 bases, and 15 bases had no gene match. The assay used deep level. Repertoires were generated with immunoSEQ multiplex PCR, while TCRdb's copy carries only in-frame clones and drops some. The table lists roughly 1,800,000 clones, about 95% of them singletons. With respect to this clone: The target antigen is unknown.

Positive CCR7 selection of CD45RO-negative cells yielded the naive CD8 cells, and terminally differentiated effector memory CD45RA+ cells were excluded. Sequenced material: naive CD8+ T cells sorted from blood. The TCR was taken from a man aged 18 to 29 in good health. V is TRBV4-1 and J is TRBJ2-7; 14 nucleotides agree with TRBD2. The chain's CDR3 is CASSQDLIEGLAGDDDEQYF. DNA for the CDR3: TGCGCCAGCAGCCAAGATCTTATAGAGGGACTAGCGGGAGACGACGACGAGCAGTACTTC.